These T cell receptor beta chains were read from a single sample in a study of shared clonotypes between healthy human individuals. Produced via immunoSEQ multiplex PCR; TCRdb's table is partial and in-frame only. The table records approximately 2,300,000 clones, 92% of them present only once. Sequencing was performed on naive CD4+ T cells from PBMCs. All receptors come from a man aged 18 to 29 in good health. Some clones in this sample may be carry-over from other donors' samples. CDR3s leave out the opening cysteine and the closing phenylalanine or tryptophan. A D gene is named only where the DNA matches it firmly.

ASSQRVDEKLF,NA,TRBJ1-4,TRBV4-1
ASSFSPLGSGNTIY,NA,TRBJ1-3,TRBV5-4
ASSSPRASGTYEQY,TRBD2,TRBJ2-7,TRBV7-2
ASSGGQGIPQGDEQY,TRBD1,TRBJ2-7,TRBV5-1
ASSHGARGSNTGELF,TRBD1,TRBJ2-2,TRBV4-2
ASSSPPGLAGVSYNEQF,TRBD2,TRBJ2-1,TRBV11-2
ASSLEGAGISYEQY,TRBD2,TRBJ2-7,TRBV5-1
ASSRKGTAAYEQY,NA,TRBJ2-7,TRBV6-5
ASTPAGTGSYEQY,TRBD1,TRBJ2-7,TRBV6-5
ASSPRGTSYGYT,NA,TRBJ1-2,TRBV9
ASSKGASGREDNEQF,NA,TRBJ2-1,TRBV21-1
ASSQDRGNTIY,NA,TRBJ1-3,TRBV4-3
ASSIALQSSLTGELF,NA,TRBJ2-2,TRBV19
ASSPPGLAGNNEQF,TRBD2,TRBJ2-1,TRBV28
ASSLSTATNEKLF,NA,TRBJ1-4,TRBV7-2
ASSQGHLNSQF,NA,TRBJ2-1,TRBV14
ASSLDGGEQF,NA,TRBJ2-1,TRBV5-1
ASKGLAGVSSYNEQF,TRBD2,TRBJ2-1,TRBV28
AWSRPPGEQY,NA,TRBJ2-7,TRBV30
ASSLGPQGALPQF,TRBD1,TRBJ2-1,TRBV7-6
ASSPRLVEDQPQH,NA,TRBJ1-5,TRBV18
ASSGLGQRLGTQY,TRBD1,TRBJ2-5,TRBV28
ASRLMNTEAF,NA,TRBJ1-1,TRBV28
ASSLTANTEAF,NA,TRBJ1-1,TRBV6-6
ASSLTVNRGLSNEKLF,TRBD1,TRBJ1-4,TRBV5-6
ASGHGPYNEQF,NA,TRBJ2-1,TRBV12-5
ASNPAGTAEKLF,NA,TRBJ1-4,TRBV11-2
ASSGGLAGGPEQF,TRBD2,TRBJ2-1,TRBV2
ASSESGLSSYEQY,NA,TRBJ2-7,TRBV6-1
ASSLSAGWGTDTQY,NA,TRBJ2-3,TRBV5-5
ASNNPWGHETQY,NA,TRBJ2-5,TRBV4-1
ASSLGGKGPYQLYEQY,NA,TRBJ2-7,TRBV28
SVVVVQGEQY,NA,TRBJ2-5,TRBV29-1
ASSPTDRVKPQH,TRBD1,TRBJ1-5,TRBV28
ASSHPPGARQY,NA,TRBJ2-4,TRBV7-9
ASSFLQGPNYNEQF,TRBD1,TRBJ2-1,TRBV28
ASSDRGSSYNEQF,NA,TRBJ2-1,TRBV6-4
ASSTYRGVGEKLF,TRBD1,TRBJ1-4,TRBV28
ASRDLTAGNTEAF,NA,TRBJ1-1,TRBV2
ASSFGQSDTQY,NA,TRBJ2-3,TRBV18
ASSLALGRPYNEQF,NA,TRBJ2-1,TRBV7-8
ASSGPGSGSYNEQF,NA,TRBJ2-1,TRBV2
ASSSFSTDTQY,NA,TRBJ2-3,TRBV5-1